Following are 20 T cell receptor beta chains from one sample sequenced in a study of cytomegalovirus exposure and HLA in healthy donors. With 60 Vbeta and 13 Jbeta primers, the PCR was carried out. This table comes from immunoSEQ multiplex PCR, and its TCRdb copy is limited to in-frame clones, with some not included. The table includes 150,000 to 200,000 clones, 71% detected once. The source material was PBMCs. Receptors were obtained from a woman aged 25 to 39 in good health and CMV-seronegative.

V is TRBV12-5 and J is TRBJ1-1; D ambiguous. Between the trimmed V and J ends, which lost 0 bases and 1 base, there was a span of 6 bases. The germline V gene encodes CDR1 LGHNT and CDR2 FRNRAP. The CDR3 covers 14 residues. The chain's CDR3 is CASGLVTRNTEAFF. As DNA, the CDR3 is TGTGCTAGTGGTTTGGTAACGCGGAACACTGAAGCTTTCTTT.

CDR3 nucleotide sequence: TGTGCCAGCAGCTTACCGCGCGGGGGATCGTTTGGTGAGCAGTTCTTC. Translating it yields CASSLPRGGSFGEQFF. The V gene is TRBV7-2, the J gene TRBJ2-1; 7 bases map to TRBD2. The germline CDR1 and CDR2 sequences are SGHTA and FQGNSA. V lost 2 bases, J lost 9 bases, and 13 bases stayed unmatched. The CDR3 extends over 16 amino acids.

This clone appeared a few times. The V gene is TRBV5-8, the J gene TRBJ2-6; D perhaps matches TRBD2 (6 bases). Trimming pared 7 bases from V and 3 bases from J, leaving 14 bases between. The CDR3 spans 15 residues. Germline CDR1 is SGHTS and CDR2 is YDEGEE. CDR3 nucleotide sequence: TGTGCCAGCCTACCGCGGGGTTTTGGGGCCAACGTCCTGACTTTC. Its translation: CASLPRGFGANVLTF.

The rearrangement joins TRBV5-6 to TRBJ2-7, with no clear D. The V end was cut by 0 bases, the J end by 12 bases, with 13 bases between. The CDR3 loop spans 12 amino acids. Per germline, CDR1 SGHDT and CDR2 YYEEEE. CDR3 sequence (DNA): TGTGCCAGCAGCTTGGCAAGCTTCTACCCGTACTTC. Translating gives CASSLASFYPYF. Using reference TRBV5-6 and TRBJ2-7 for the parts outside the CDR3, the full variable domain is DAGVTQSPTHLIKTRGQQVTLRCSPKSGHDTVSWYQQALGQGPQFIFQYYEEEERQRGNFPDRFSGHQFPNYSSELNVNALLLGDSALYLCASSLASFYPYFGPGTRLTVT.

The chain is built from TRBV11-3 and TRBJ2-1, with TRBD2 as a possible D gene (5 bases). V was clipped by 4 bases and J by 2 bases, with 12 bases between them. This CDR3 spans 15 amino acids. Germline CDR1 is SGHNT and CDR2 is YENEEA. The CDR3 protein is CASSSVSGAYNEQFF. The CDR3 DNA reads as TGTGCCAGCAGCTCCGTGTCCGGGGCCTACAATGAGCAGTTCTTC.

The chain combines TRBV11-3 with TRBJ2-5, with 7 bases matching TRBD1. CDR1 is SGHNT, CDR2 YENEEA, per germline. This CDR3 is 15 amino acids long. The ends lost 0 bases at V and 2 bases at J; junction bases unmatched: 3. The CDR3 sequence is CASSLDGTDQETQYF. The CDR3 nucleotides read TGTGCCAGCAGCTTAGACGGGACAGATCAAGAGACCCAGTACTTC.

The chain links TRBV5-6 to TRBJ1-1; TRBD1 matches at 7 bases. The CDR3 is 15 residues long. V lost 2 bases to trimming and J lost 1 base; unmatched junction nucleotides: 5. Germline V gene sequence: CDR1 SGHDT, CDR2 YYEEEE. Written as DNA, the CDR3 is TGTGCCAGCAGCTTTGCAGGGGGGACGAACACTGAAGCTTTCTTT. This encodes CASSFAGGTNTEAFF.

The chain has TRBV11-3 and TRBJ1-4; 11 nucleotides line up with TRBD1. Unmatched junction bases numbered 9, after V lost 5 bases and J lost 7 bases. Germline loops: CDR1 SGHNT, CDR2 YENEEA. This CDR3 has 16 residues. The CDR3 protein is CASSTLGQGEGEKLFF. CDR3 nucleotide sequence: TGTGCCAGCAGCACCCTGGGACAGGGGGAAGGTGAAAAACTGTTTTTT.

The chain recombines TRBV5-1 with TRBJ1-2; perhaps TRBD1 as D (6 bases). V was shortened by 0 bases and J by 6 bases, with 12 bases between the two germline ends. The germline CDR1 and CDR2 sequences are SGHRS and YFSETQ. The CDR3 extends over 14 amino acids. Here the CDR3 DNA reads TGCGCCAGCAGCTTGGGGTCAGAGGGGGATGGCTACACCTTC. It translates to CASSLGSEGDGYTF.

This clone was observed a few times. CDR3 sequence reads: CASAQDRENEKLFF. DNA of the CDR3: TGTGCCAGCGCGCAGGACAGGGAAAATGAAAAACTGTTTTTT. J is TRBJ1-4 and V is TRBV19; 8 bases line up with TRBD1. V was clipped by 9 bases and J by 5 bases; unmatched bases: 8. The germline CDR1 and CDR2 sequences are LNHDA and SQIVND (reference sequence). The CDR3 is made up of 14 amino acids.

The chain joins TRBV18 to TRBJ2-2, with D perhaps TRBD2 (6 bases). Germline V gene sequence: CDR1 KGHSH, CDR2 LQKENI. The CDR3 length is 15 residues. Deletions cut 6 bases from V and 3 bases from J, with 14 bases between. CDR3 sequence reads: CASSSSGRHTGELFF. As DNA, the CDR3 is TGTGCCAGCTCTTCGAGTGGGAGGCACACCGGGGAGCTGTTTTTT.

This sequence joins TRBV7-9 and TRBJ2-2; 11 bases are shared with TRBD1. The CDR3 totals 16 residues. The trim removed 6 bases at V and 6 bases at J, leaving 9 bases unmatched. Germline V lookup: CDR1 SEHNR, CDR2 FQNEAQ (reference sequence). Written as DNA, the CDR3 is TGTGCCAGCAGTCGAATGGGACAGGGGGTCCCCGGGGAGCTGTTTTTT. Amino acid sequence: CASSRMGQGVPGELFF.

CDR3 residues: CASSLGGGGRAWETQYF. The CDR3, as DNA: TGTGCCAGCAGCTTGGGTGGGGGCGGGAGGGCCTGGGAGACCCAGTACTTC. The chain recombines TRBV7-3 with TRBJ2-5; 9 bases are a match to TRBD2. Germline V CDR1 and CDR2: SGHTA, FQGTGA. Trimming at V came to 3 bases and at J to 5 bases, leaving 13 bases not matched to a gene. The CDR3 loop spans 17 amino acids.

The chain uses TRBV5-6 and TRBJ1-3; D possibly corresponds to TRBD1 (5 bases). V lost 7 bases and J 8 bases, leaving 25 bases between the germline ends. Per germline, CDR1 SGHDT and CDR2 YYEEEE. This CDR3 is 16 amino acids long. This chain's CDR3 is CASRTGLGLGGDTIYF. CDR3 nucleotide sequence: TGTGCCAGCCGGACCGGGTTGGGGCTAGGTGGGGACACCATATATTTT.

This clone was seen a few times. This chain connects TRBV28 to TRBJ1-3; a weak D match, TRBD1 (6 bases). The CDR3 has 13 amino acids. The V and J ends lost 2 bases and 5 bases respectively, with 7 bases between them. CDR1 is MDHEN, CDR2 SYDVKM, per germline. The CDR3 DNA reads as TGTGCCAGCAGTTTAGACAGGAGAAACACCATATATTTT. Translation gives CASSLDRRNTIYF.

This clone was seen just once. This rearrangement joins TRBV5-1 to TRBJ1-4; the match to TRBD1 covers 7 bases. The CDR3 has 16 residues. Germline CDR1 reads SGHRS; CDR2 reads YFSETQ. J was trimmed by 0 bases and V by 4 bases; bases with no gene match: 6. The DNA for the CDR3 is TGCGCCAGCAGCATCCCTACAGGGGCAACTAATGAAAAACTGTTTTTT. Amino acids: CASSIPTGATNEKLFF.

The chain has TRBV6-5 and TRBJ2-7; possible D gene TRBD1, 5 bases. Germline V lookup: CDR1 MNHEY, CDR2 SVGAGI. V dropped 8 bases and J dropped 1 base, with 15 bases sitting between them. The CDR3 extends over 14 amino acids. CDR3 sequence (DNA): TGTGCCAGCGGGATTGGACAAATTTCCTACGAGCAGTACTTC. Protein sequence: CASGIGQISYEQYF.

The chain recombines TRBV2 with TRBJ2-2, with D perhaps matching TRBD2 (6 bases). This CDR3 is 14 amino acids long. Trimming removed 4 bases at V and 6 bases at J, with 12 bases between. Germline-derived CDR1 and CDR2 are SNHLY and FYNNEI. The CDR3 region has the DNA TGTGCCAGCAGTGTGAGACTAGAGTCCGGGGAGCTGTTTTTT. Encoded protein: CASSVRLESGELFF.

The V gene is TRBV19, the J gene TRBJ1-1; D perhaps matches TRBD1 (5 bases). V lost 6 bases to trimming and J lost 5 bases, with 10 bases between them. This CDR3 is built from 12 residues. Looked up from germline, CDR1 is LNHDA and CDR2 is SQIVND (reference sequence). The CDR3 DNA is TGTGCCAGTAGGGCCGGGGGTACTGAAGCTTTCTTT. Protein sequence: CASRAGGTEAFF.

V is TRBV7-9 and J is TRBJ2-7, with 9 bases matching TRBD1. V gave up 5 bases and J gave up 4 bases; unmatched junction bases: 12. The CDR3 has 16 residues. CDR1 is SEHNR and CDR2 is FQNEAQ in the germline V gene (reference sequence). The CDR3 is CASSTGGTGIGYEQYF. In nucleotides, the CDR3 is TGTGCCAGCAGCACAGGCGGGACAGGGATAGGGTACGAGCAGTACTTC.